The present entry profiles one TCR beta chain with its context. Antigen specificity is unknown. It was focal radiation plus CTLA-4 blockade with ipilimumab that patients with chemo-refractory metastatic non-small-cell lung cancer received. Repertoires were generated with immunoSEQ multiplex PCR, while TCRdb's copy carries only in-frame clones and drops some. Of tens of thousands of clones detected, roughly 79% appear once; the ten largest clones hold roughly 22%. The sample comes from a study of radiotherapy plus CTLA-4 blockade in lung cancer. At the level of the study: There were objective responses in approximately 19% of patients, and over 25% had disease control.

Findings of the study overall: Response was reportedly best predicted by early blood T cell clone dynamics, with interferon-beta. There was expansion of tumor-derived TCR clones in blood after radiotherapy plus ipilimumab.

Here the sequenced sample was peripheral blood, taken from a patient treated with radiotherapy plus ipilimumab. The TCR sequence derives from a human donor with non-small cell lung cancer whose response to radiotherapy plus ipilimumab could not be evaluated. Some clones in this sample may be carry-over from other donors' samples.

The CDR3 DNA sequence: TGCGCCAGCAGCGAAACGGGACAGGGGTATGAGACCCAGTACTTC. It is translated as CASSETGQGYETQYF. The chain has TRBV5-1 and TRBJ2-5; 10 positions match TRBD1. After removal of 4 bases from V and 5 bases from J, the junction contained 8 bases not matched to a gene. The germline V gene encodes CDR1 SGHRS and CDR2 YFSETQ. The CDR3 covers 15 residues.